A single sample is the source of the 4 T cell receptor beta chains below, sequenced in a study of vaccination and CD4 T cells after COVID-19. Treatment given: roughly 11-day PBMC culture with coronavirus spike peptide pools or control peptides (ViraFEST assay). No cognate antigen is known for these TCRs. Cultured CD4+ T cells had their DNA profiled by the Oncomine TCR Beta short-read assay. TCRdb analysed the PCR reads with MiXCR anew, one entry per CDR3 protein. The sample consists of around 13,000 distinct CDR3 sequences, roughly four fifths of them appearing once. The sequencing used CD4+ T cells from blood, cultured in vitro, collected after SARS-CoV-2 vaccination. The receptors were sampled from a human donor who received a COVID-19 vaccine.

The chain couples TRBV14 to TRBJ1-6, with D unclear. There are 16 residues in the CDR3. The V gene's germline CDR1 is SGHDN and CDR2 FVKESK. V was cut by 0 bases and J by 5 bases, with 11 bases left in between. The CDR3 DNA is TGTGCCAGCAGCCAAGATTCGCCCTCTAATAATTCACCCCTCCACTTT. Translated, it gives CASSQDSPSNNSPLHF.

The CDR3 protein is CAWSAAGGFGAKNIQYF. The CDR3 DNA sequence: TGTGCCTGGAGTGCGGCTGGTGGATTCGGAGCCAAAAACATTCAGTACTTC. This chain connects TRBV30 to TRBJ2-4; D gene uncertain. V was cut by 1 base and J by 0 bases, with 16 bases left in between. CDR1 is GTSNPN, CDR2 SVGIG, per germline (reference sequence). The CDR3 runs 17 residues.

The V call is TRBV10-1, the J call TRBJ2-3; D is unresolved. Germline V gene lookup returns CDR1 WNHNN and CDR2 SYGVQD (reference sequence). Trimming pared 3 bases from V and 2 bases from J, leaving 9 bases between. CDR3 length: 14 amino acids. This chain's CDR3 is CASSEGGDTDTQYF. Here the CDR3 DNA reads TGCGCCAGCAGTGAAGGCGGTGACACAGATACGCAGTATTTT.

V gene TRBV6-1 combines with J gene TRBJ1-5; 7 positions match TRBD1. The V gene's germline CDR1 is MNHNS and CDR2 SASEGT. The CDR3 is 15 residues long. After removal of 6 bases from V and 5 bases from J, the junction contained 10 bases not matched to a gene. The CDR3 is CASSVIQGPDQPQHF. Here the CDR3 DNA reads TGTGCCAGCAGCGTTATACAGGGGCCGGATCAGCCCCAGCATTTT.